Shown below are 15 T cell receptor beta chains from a single sample sequenced in a study of tumor and adjacent non-tumor tissue in lung cancer. Three rounds of nested PCR, following a modified ARM-PCR protocol, produced the TCRbeta library. TCRdb used MiXCR to reprocess the multiplex PCR reads, holding one entry per CDR3 protein. The table shows 60,000 to 90,000 distinct CDR3 sequences, with more than 60% occurring only once. The template was RNA from unsorted bulk tissue. The material sequenced was lung tumor tissue. The receptor set was obtained from a woman in her fifties or sixties with non-small cell lung cancer.

This clonotype appeared many times. The chain recombines TRBV10-1 with TRBJ2-2, with 9 bases identical to TRBD1. Germline CDR1 is WNHNN and CDR2 is SYGVQD (reference sequence). This CDR3 comprises 17 residues. V lost 3 bases to trimming and J lost 4 bases; unmatched junction nucleotides: 9. CDR3 region: CASSDTWDRVGTGELFF. CDR3 bases: TGCGCCAGCAGTGATACCTGGGACAGGGTGGGCACCGGGGAGCTGTTTTTT.

This clonotype was observed at least ten times. The genes are TRBV6-1 and TRBJ2-1; D call uncertain. Trimming cost V 6 bases and J 11 bases, with 14 bases left between them. This CDR3 region has 12 residues. Germline CDR1 MNHNS, CDR2 SASEGT. The CDR3 spells CASRVTGLKQFF. CDR3 DNA sequence: TGTGCCAGCAGAGTCACCGGTCTAAAGCAGTTCTTC.

With respect to this clonotype: No conserved phenylalanine or tryptophan is present at the end of the CDR3, so a read error is the likely explanation. No DNA is shown, since the ends of the CDR3 on it are uncertain; the CDR3 is the one TCRdb lists. This chain joins TRBV11-2 and TRBJ1-6; the table gives TRBD1 as D, unverified against the DNA. The CDR3 length is 15 residues, termini included. Germline-derived CDR1 and CDR2 are SGHAT and FQNNGV. The CDR3 reads CASSLETDYNSPFHS.

The CDR3 nucleotides read TGTGCCAGCAGTGTTCCAGGGAGCTCTGGTGGCAACGTCCTGACTTTC. This translates into CASSVPGSSGGNVLTF. This chain uses TRBV6-6 with TRBJ2-6; D may be TRBD1 or TRBD2 (5 bases each). Trimming took 5 bases from V and 9 from J, leaving 20 bases between them. Germline CDR1 is MNHNY and CDR2 is SVGAGI (reference sequence). The CDR3 has 16 amino acids.

With respect to this clonotype: Germline is not matched at one junction end, which may reflect a read error. This rearrangement joins TRBV6-5 to TRBJ1-5; a possible D gene is TRBD1 (6 bases). Germline assignment: CDR1 MNHEY and CDR2 SVGAGI. CDR3 length: 15 amino acids. CDR3 bases: TGTGCAAGCAGTTACTCCACAGGGACGTATCAGCTCCAGCATTTT. Translated, it gives CASSYSTGTYQLQHF.

Points on this clonotype: A much larger clone is a single base away; this may be a read error. This chain joins TRBV5-1 and TRBJ2-7, with D possibly TRBD2 on 6 matching bases. The CDR3 covers 14 residues. Germline-derived CDR1 and CDR2 are SGHRS and YFSETQ. V lost 0 bases and J lost 5, with 12 bases in between. As DNA, the CDR3 is TGCGCCAGCAGCTTGGTCCTAGGCGGGAACGAGCAGTACTTC. This codes for CASSLVLGGNEQYF.

The genes are TRBV20-1 and TRBJ2-1; tentative D call: TRBD2 (6 bases). CDR3 length: 14 amino acids. V was pared by 6 bases and J by 8 bases, with 20 bases between. Per germline, CDR1 DFQATT and CDR2 SNEGSKA (reference sequence). CDR3 sequence (DNA): TGCAGTGCGCCCCCTGGGGGGAGGTGGGATGAGCAGTTCTTC. It translates to CSAPPGGRWDEQFF.

Turning to this clonotype: The junction shows a germline mismatch at one end, possibly a read error. The V gene is TRBV12-3 or TRBV12-4, the J gene TRBJ2-1, with 10 bases lining up with TRBD2. This CDR3 contains 14 residues. CDR3 protein: CASNRRTSGNGQFF. CDR3 DNA sequence: TGTGCCAGCAATCGCCGGACTAGCGGCAATGGGCAGTTCTTC.

On this clonotype itself: Since a much larger clone is just one base distant, this may be a read error. The chain combines TRBV28 with TRBJ1-4, with D possibly matching TRBD1 (5 bases). This CDR3 comprises 15 residues. Germline lookup yields CDR1 MDHEN and CDR2 SYDVKM. Trimming cost V 6 bases and J 7 bases, with 18 bases left between them. The DNA for the CDR3 is TGTGCCAGCAGGGCTACCATGGGGGGAAGTGAAAAACTGTTTTTT. Translating gives CASRATMGGSEKLFF.

For this clonotype: No conserved phenylalanine or tryptophan ends this CDR3, so it is likely a read error. This chain links TRBV29-1 with TRBJ2-5; no definite D call. CDR1 is SQVTM, CDR2 ANQGSEA, per germline. V lost 6 bases, J lost 5 bases, and 22 bases lay in between. The CDR3 is 15 amino acids. The CDR3: CSVFIRMGTRETQYM. In DNA form, the CDR3 reads TGCAGCGTCTTTATAAGAATGGGAACACGGGAGACCCAGTACATG.

This clonotype has a handful of counts. This rearrangement joins TRBV14 to TRBJ2-7; 10 nucleotides agree with TRBD1. Germline lookup yields CDR1 SGHDN and CDR2 FVKESK. V gave up 8 bases and J gave up 2 bases; unmatched junction bases: 6. The CDR3 is 14 residues long. CDR3 sequence (DNA): TGTGCCAGCTCACCGGGACAGGGGCCCTACGAGCAGTACTTC. Amino acid sequence: CASSPGQGPYEQYF.

A note on this clonotype: Since the CDR3 does not end with the conserved phenylalanine or tryptophan, this likely comes from a read error. The V and J genes are TRBV29-1 and TRBJ2-3; D remains ambiguous. The length of the CDR3 is 11 residues. CDR1 is SQVTM, CDR2 ANQGSEA, per germline. The CDR3 spells CSVDSTDTQYS. DNA for the CDR3: TGCAGCGTTGACAGCACAGATACTCAGTATTCT.

A note on this clonotype: One end of the junction fails to match germline, which may point to a read error. V gene TRBV6-5 combines with J gene TRBJ1-2; D may be TRBD1 (5 bases). The CDR3 is 15 residues long. Germline V gene sequence: CDR1 MNHEY, CDR2 SVGAGI. The CDR3 here is CASIYAGATLHGCTF. For the CDR3, the DNA is TGTGCCAGCATTTACGCCGGGGCAACTCTTCATGGCTGCACCTTC.

Details on this clonotype: At one end, the junction sequence differs from germline, possibly due to a read error. The V gene is TRBV6-5, the J gene TRBJ1-2, with TRBD1 as a possible D gene (5 bases). This CDR3 comprises 15 residues. Germline CDR1 MNHEY, CDR2 SVGAGI. The CDR3 DNA sequence: TGTGCCAGCGGTTACGCGGCGACAGTTGACTATGGCTACACCTTC. Translating it yields CASGYAATVDYGYTF.

As for this clonotype: The junction does not match germline at one end; this may be a read error. CDR3 residues: CAGSWYGNEQYF. The CDR3 nucleotides read TGTGCCGGCAGTTGGTATGGAAACGAGCAGTACTTC. The rearrangement joins TRBV12-3 or TRBV12-4 to TRBJ2-7; D is unresolved. The CDR3 is made up of 12 amino acids.